The 19 T cell receptor beta chains listed next were all sequenced from one sample in a study of cytomegalovirus exposure and HLA in healthy donors. Use of 60 Vbeta and 13 Jbeta primers characterized the PCR. The protocol was immunoSEQ multiplex PCR, while the TCRdb copy is restricted to in-frame clones and leaves out a portion. The sample contains about 160,000 clones, 65% to 85% of which appear only once. Sequencing used PBMCs. Source of these receptors: a woman in her twenties or thirties in good health and CMV-seropositive.

This clone was picked up a small number of times. The junction differs from germline at one of its ends, possibly a read error. The chain links TRBV7-9 to TRBJ2-5, with 11 bases lining up with TRBD2. CDR3 length equals 13 residues. The germline gives CDR1 SEHNR, CDR2 FQNEAQ (reference sequence). DNA of the CDR3: TGTTCCAGCAGCCCTAGCGGGGGGGAGACCCAGTACTTC. Translating gives CSSSPSGGETQYF.

This clone was counted once. The V and J genes are TRBV7-3 and TRBJ2-3, with 8 bases matching TRBD2. Germline loops: CDR1 SGHTA, CDR2 FQGTGA. Losses at the gene ends were 0 bases for V and 4 bases for J; bases not matched to a gene: 6. The CDR3 runs 16 residues. CDR3 residues: CASSLTWTGGPDTQYF. CDR3 nucleotide sequence: TGTGCCAGCAGCTTAACTTGGACGGGGGGGCCAGATACGCAGTATTTT.

The chain combines TRBV11-3 with TRBJ2-1, with 7 bases matching TRBD2. Per germline, CDR1 SGHNT and CDR2 YENEEA. Germline trimming cut 5 bases from V and 8 bases from J; bases unmatched to any gene: 15. The CDR3 length is 16 residues. Here the CDR3 DNA reads TGTGCCAGCAGCGGAACCAAAGCGGGATCAATCGATGAGCAGTTCTTC. Protein product: CASSGTKAGSIDEQFF.

The chain couples TRBV6-1 to TRBJ1-6, with D tentatively TRBD1 (6 bases). Germline CDR1 is MNHNS and CDR2 is SASEGT. The V and J ends lost 11 bases and 7 bases respectively, with 15 bases between them. The CDR3 is made up of 13 amino acids. Written as DNA, the CDR3 is TGTGCCTCCCGGGGGGCAGGGAATTCACCCCTCCACTTT. This encodes CASRGAGNSPLHF.

J is TRBJ2-7 and V is TRBV30; D unclear. Trimming took off 4 bases at V and 0 bases at J, with 16 bases between the two ends. The CDR3 has 15 amino acids. In germline, CDR1 is GTSNPN, CDR2 SVGIG (reference sequence). CDR3 amino acids: CAWTHTLWSSYEQYF. CDR3 DNA: TGTGCCTGGACGCATACCTTATGGAGCTCCTACGAGCAGTACTTC.

J is TRBJ1-5 and V is TRBV27; D is unresolved. Between the trimmed V and J ends, which lost 6 bases and 0 bases, there was a span of 6 bases. The germline CDR1 and CDR2 sequences are MNHEY and SMNVEV (reference sequence). The CDR3 is 13 amino acids. This chain's CDR3 is CASSRYSNQPQHF. CDR3 in DNA: TGTGCCAGCAGCAGGTATAGCAATCAGCCCCAGCATTTT.

The chain joins TRBV5-6 to TRBJ2-2; perhaps TRBD1 as D (5 bases). The length of the CDR3 is 14 residues. V dropped 0 bases and J dropped 7 bases, with 10 bases sitting between them. Germline values: CDR1 SGHDT, CDR2 YYEEEE. CDR3 sequence reads: CASSLDRISGELFF. In DNA form, the CDR3 reads TGTGCCAGCAGCTTGGACAGGATAAGCGGGGAGCTGTTTTTT.

V usage is TRBV5-1 and J usage is TRBJ2-7, with 8 bases matching TRBD1. Trimming at V came to 1 base and at J to 1 base, leaving 4 bases not matched to a gene. The V gene's germline CDR1 is SGHRS and CDR2 YFSETQ. The CDR3 is made up of 15 amino acids. DNA of the CDR3: TGCGCCAGCAGCTTGCTCACAGGGGGATCCTACGAGCAGTACTTC. Translated, it gives CASSLLTGGSYEQYF.

The chain links TRBV7-2 to TRBJ2-2; D is uncertain. The germline V gene encodes CDR1 SGHTA and CDR2 FQGNSA. V was trimmed by 5 bases and J by 6 bases, leaving 10 bases between them. The CDR3 sequence is 13 residues long. CDR3 sequence: CASSPVRAGELFF. The DNA of the CDR3 is TGTGCCAGCAGCCCAGTACGGGCCGGGGAGCTGTTTTTT.

V usage is TRBV9 and J usage is TRBJ2-6; 7 bases match TRBD1. V lost 3 bases and J lost 8; bases outside the gene matches: 5. CDR3 size: 14 residues. The germline gives CDR1 SGDLS, CDR2 YYNGEE. CDR3 region: CASSAQTGTNVLTF. CDR3 sequence (DNA): TGTGCCAGCAGCGCCCAGACAGGGACCAACGTCCTGACTTTC.

The V and J genes are TRBV7-2 and TRBJ2-5; perhaps TRBD2 as D (5 bases). Germline CDR1 reads SGHTA; CDR2 reads FQGNSA. Trimming took 4 bases from V and 3 from J, leaving 6 bases between them. This CDR3 comprises 12 residues. As DNA, the CDR3 is TGTGCCAGCAGCTCGACTAAAGAGACCCAGTACTTC. Translating it yields CASSSTKETQYF.

The CDR3: CASSWVEGTEAFF. The CDR3 nucleotides read TGTGCCAGCAGCTGGGTGGAGGGCACTGAAGCTTTCTTT. This chain joins TRBV7-3 and TRBJ1-1; no firm D call. With 4 bases removed from V and 4 bases from J, the gap between germline ends came to 10 bases. The CDR3 loop spans 13 amino acids. Looked up from germline, CDR1 is SGHTA and CDR2 is FQGTGA.

This chain joins TRBV30 and TRBJ2-2; no clear D gene. CDR1 is GTSNPN and CDR2 is SVGIG in the germline V gene (reference sequence). V was cut by 4 bases and J by 6 bases, with 9 bases left in between. The CDR3 totals 12 residues. CDR3 region: CAWTSPAGELFF. In nucleotides, the CDR3 is TGTGCCTGGACTAGTCCCGCCGGGGAGCTGTTTTTT.

The genes are TRBV6-6 and TRBJ2-2, with 7 bases aligning to TRBD1. The CDR3 covers 14 residues. The ends lost 1 base at V and 6 bases at J; junction bases unmatched: 2. Looked up from germline, CDR1 is MNHNY and CDR2 is SVGAGI (reference sequence). The CDR3, as DNA: TGTGCCAGCAGTTACTATACAGGGGCCGGGGAGCTGTTTTTT. Translated, it gives CASSYYTGAGELFF.

V is TRBV19 and J is TRBJ2-2; D gene ambiguous. The CDR3 is 14 amino acids. The germline V gene encodes CDR1 LNHDA and CDR2 SQIVND (reference sequence). The ends were cut back, 3 bases at V and 4 bases at J, with 9 bases in the middle. CDR3 loop: CASSILTGTGELFF. In DNA, the CDR3 is TGTGCCAGTAGTATCCTAACCGGCACCGGGGAGCTGTTTTTT.

The chain is built from TRBV7-8 and TRBJ1-1, with a tentative D call TRBD1 (5 bases). CDR3 length: 15 residues. Germline V gene lookup returns CDR1 SGHVS and CDR2 FQNEAQ. Trimming shortened V by 1 base and J by 0 bases, and 9 bases separated the two germline ends. CDR3 protein: CASSLERGVNTEAFF. CDR3 DNA: TGTGCCAGCAGCTTAGAAAGGGGTGTGAACACTGAAGCTTTCTTT.

The CDR3 DNA reads as TGCGCCAGCAGCGCAAATACGGGGGGCGTAAGAAATGAGCAGTTCTTC. Protein: CASSANTGGVRNEQFF. The chain is built from TRBV4-3 and TRBJ2-1, with D possibly matching TRBD2 (7 bases). V dropped 5 bases and J dropped 7 bases, with 21 bases sitting between them. This CDR3 has 16 amino acids. Per the germline V gene, CDR1 is LGHNA and CDR2 is YSLEER.

The genes are TRBV19 and TRBJ2-5; 11 nucleotides match TRBD2. Germline CDR1 LNHDA, CDR2 SQIVND (reference sequence). With V trimmed by 8 bases and J by 4 bases, 9 bases remained unmatched. This CDR3 is 15 amino acids long. The CDR3 bases are TGTGCCAGTCGCCCCGGAGGACTAGCGGGAGAGACCCAGTACTTC. Encoded protein: CASRPGGLAGETQYF.

V usage is TRBV11-2 and J usage is TRBJ2-5; TRBD1 aligns across 11 bases. Germline V gene sequence: CDR1 SGHAT, CDR2 FQNNGV. CDR3 length: 15 residues. Germline trimming cut 5 bases from V and 4 bases from J; bases unmatched to any gene: 6. This CDR3 is CASSVGTGGGETQYF. CDR3 sequence (DNA): TGTGCCAGCAGCGTCGGGACAGGGGGAGGAGAGACCCAGTACTTC.